The 19 T cell receptor beta chains below all came from one sample that was sequenced in a study of T cell changes during pregnancy in multiple sclerosis. TCRdb's copy holds only in-frame clones and misses some; the assay was immunoSEQ multiplex PCR. The sample contains approximately 61,000 clones, approximately 86% of which appear only once. Sequencing used peripheral blood, obtained in the first trimester of pregnancy. The receptors come from a female donor with multiple sclerosis, enrolled in a pregnancy study.

The sample holds one count of this clone. V and J are TRBV5-4 and TRBJ1-3; D call uncertain. This CDR3 is 16 amino acids long. V shed 4 bases and J shed 2 bases, with 16 bases lying between them. The germline CDR1 and CDR2 sequences are SGHNT and YYREEE (reference sequence). CDR3 sequence: CASSVGGGSPGNTIYF. In DNA form, the CDR3 reads TGTGCCAGCAGCGTAGGCGGCGGGTCCCCTGGAAACACCATATATTTT.

The chain couples TRBV6-7 to TRBJ2-1, with TRBD1 matching 7 bases. TRBV6-7 is placed among ORFs of uncertain function. The CDR3 has 13 residues. V was clipped by 5 bases and J by 4 bases; unmatched bases: 2. DNA for the CDR3: TGTGCCAGCAGTCACAGGGGATACAATGAGCAGTTCTTC. Its protein is CASSHRGYNEQFF.

This clone was observed once. The J gene is TRBJ1-1, the V gene TRBV5-1; maybe TRBD1 (5 bases). Germline values: CDR1 SGHRS, CDR2 YFSETQ. This CDR3 region has 15 residues. V lost 5 bases and J lost 0, with 14 bases in between. CDR3 protein: CASRTQGVLNTEAFF. The CDR3 DNA reads as TGCGCCAGCAGGACCCAAGGGGTTTTGAACACTGAAGCTTTCTTT. Filled out from reference TRBV5-1 and TRBJ1-1, the complete variable domain reads KAGVTQTPRYLIKTRGQQVTLSCSPISGHRSVSWYQQTPGQGLQFLFEYFSETQRNKGNFPGRFSGRQFSNSRSEMNVSTLELGDSALYLCASRTQGVLNTEAFFGQGTRLTVV.

The J gene is TRBJ2-3, the V gene TRBV6-4, with D perhaps TRBD2 (6 bases). The germline V gene has CDR1 MRHNA and CDR2 SNTAGT. CDR3 size: 14 residues. V was cut by 5 bases and J by 1 base, with 10 bases left in between. The CDR3, as DNA: TGTGCCAGCAGTCGAAGGAGGGGCACAGATACGCAGTATTTT. It translates to CASSRRRGTDTQYF.

This CDR3 reads CASSPPRGGREETQYF. The CDR3 DNA sequence: TGTGCCAGCAGCCCCCCCAGGGGAGGGCGGGAAGAGACCCAGTACTTC. The rearrangement joins TRBV14 to TRBJ2-5, with a weak D call TRBD2 (7 bases). Germline CDR1 and CDR2: SGHDN and FVKESK. This CDR3 is 16 amino acids long. V lost 4 bases, J lost 3 bases, and 18 bases lay in between.

This clone was counted a few times. The V gene is TRBV6-6, the J gene TRBJ1-1; D ambiguous. This CDR3 comprises 13 residues. Per germline, CDR1 MNHNY and CDR2 SVGAGI (reference sequence). V shed 6 bases and J shed 1 base, with 9 bases lying between them. The CDR3 DNA is TGTGCCAGCAGCCCTCCTTGGAACACTGAAGCTTTCTTT. Translation: CASSPPWNTEAFF.

The V and J genes are TRBV5-6 and TRBJ2-7, with 9 bases lining up with TRBD1. Per germline, CDR1 SGHDT and CDR2 YYEEEE. CDR3 length: 17 residues. J was trimmed by 4 bases and V by 4 bases; bases with no gene match: 15. For the CDR3, the DNA is TGTGCCAGCAGCCCCAGGGGATGGTACAGGGGGCTTTACGAGCAGTACTTC. As protein: CASSPRGWYRGLYEQYF.

To note about this clone: One end of the junction is discordant with germline, which a read error may explain. The chain combines TRBV7-7 with TRBJ2-1; D remains ambiguous. The CDR3 is 13 residues long. Germline loops: CDR1 SSHAT, CDR2 FNYEAQ (reference sequence). The CDR3 DNA reads TGTGCTAGCAGCTTAGAGCCGCTTAATGAGCAGTTCTTC. It specifies CASSLEPLNEQFF.

The chain's CDR3 is CASSLLGDNTEAFF. The CDR3, as DNA: TGCGCCAGCAGCTTGCTCGGAGATAACACTGAAGCTTTCTTT. The rearrangement links TRBV5-1 to TRBJ1-1; no clear D. CDR1 SGHRS and CDR2 YFSETQ come from the germline V gene. The length of the CDR3 is 14 residues. V was shortened by 1 base and J by 2 bases, with 9 bases between the two germline ends.

This rearrangement joins TRBV19 to TRBJ2-1; the D gene is possibly TRBD2 (6 bases). The CDR3 loop spans 16 amino acids. CDR1 LNHDA and CDR2 SQIVND come from the germline V gene (reference sequence). V shed 4 bases and J shed 1 base, with 14 bases lying between them. The CDR3 protein is CASSTNSGASYNEQFF. The CDR3 DNA is TGTGCCAGTAGTACGAATAGCGGCGCGTCCTACAATGAGCAGTTCTTC. The whole variable domain, filled in from reference TRBV19 and TRBJ2-1, reads DGGITQSPKYLFRKEGQNVTLSCEQNLNHDAMYWYRQDPGQGLRLIYYSQIVNDFQKGDIAEGYSVSREKKESFPLTVTSAQKNPTAFYLCASSTNSGASYNEQFFGPGTRLTVL.

V gene TRBV6-6 combines with J gene TRBJ1-4, with TRBD1 as a possible D gene (5 bases). CDR3 length: 14 residues. Germline V CDR1 and CDR2: MNHNY, SVGAGI (reference sequence). V lost 4 bases, J lost 8 bases, and 14 bases lay in between. The chain's CDR3 is CASSFPGGGEKLFF. Here the CDR3 DNA reads TGTGCCAGCAGTTTTCCGGGGGGAGGGGAAAAACTGTTTTTT.

The chain carries TRBV5-6 and TRBJ1-1; D unresolved. CDR3 length: 16 amino acids. Germline-derived CDR1 and CDR2 are SGHDT and YYEEEE. The V and J ends lost 1 base and 1 base respectively, with 14 bases between them. The CDR3, as DNA: TGTGCCAGCAGCTTGAACCGGGAGACTCCGAACACTGAAGCTTTCTTT. This translates into CASSLNRETPNTEAFF.

The V and J genes are TRBV7-9 and TRBJ2-3; possible D gene TRBD2, 5 bases. The V end was cut by 1 base, the J end by 2 bases, with 19 bases between. In germline, CDR1 is SEHNR, CDR2 FQNEAQ (reference sequence). This CDR3 has 18 residues. This chain's CDR3 is CASSLGEGWTDFTDTQYF. In nucleotides, the CDR3 is TGTGCCAGCAGCTTAGGGGAAGGCTGGACGGACTTCACAGATACGCAGTATTTT.

V and J are TRBV28 and TRBJ1-5; D unresolved. The CDR3 runs 14 residues. V shed 5 bases and J shed 1 base, with 9 bases lying between them. Germline assignment: CDR1 MDHEN and CDR2 SYDVKM. The CDR3 DNA is TGTGCCAGCAGTCCCCAGGCCAGCAATCAGCCCCAGCATTTT. This gives the protein CASSPQASNQPQHF.

The chain joins TRBV2 to TRBJ2-5, with a possible D match to TRBD2 (6 bases). The CDR3 has 15 amino acids. Germline-derived CDR1 and CDR2 are SNHLY and FYNNEI. The V end lost 3 bases, the J end lost 1 base, and 12 bases lay between the germline ends. CDR3 sequence reads: CASSERRAPQETQYF. DNA for the CDR3: TGTGCCAGCAGTGAGAGGAGGGCACCCCAAGAGACCCAGTACTTC.

The V call is TRBV4-1, the J call TRBJ2-1, with D perhaps TRBD2 (7 bases). The CDR3 spans 17 residues. Trimming removed 7 bases at V and 0 bases at J, with 19 bases between. CDR1 is MGHRA and CDR2 is YSYEKL in the germline V gene. The CDR3 DNA follows: TGCGCCAGCACCCACCGGGGGGCAGGGAGCTCCTACAATGAGCAGTTCTTC. It translates to CASTHRGAGSSYNEQFF.

The chain has TRBV7-3 and TRBJ2-7, with TRBD2 matching 14 bases. V shed 2 bases, J shed 7 bases, and the junction held 4 bases outside the gene matches. This CDR3 has 15 residues. From germline, CDR1 is SGHTA and CDR2 FQGTGA. The CDR3, as DNA: TGTGCCAGCAGCTTAGGACTAGCGGGAGGTGGAGAGCAGTACTTC. This codes for CASSLGLAGGGEQYF.

The chain is built from TRBV5-1 and TRBJ1-1; 8 bases are shared with TRBD1. V lost 4 bases, J lost 4 bases, and 6 bases stayed unmatched. This CDR3 spans 14 amino acids. Germline V gene lookup returns CDR1 SGHRS and CDR2 YFSETQ. The CDR3 loop reads CASSVTGVGTEAFF. CDR3 nucleotide sequence: TGCGCCAGCAGCGTGACAGGGGTTGGCACTGAAGCTTTCTTT.

This chain uses TRBV19 with TRBJ2-1; TRBD2 matches 11 bases. This CDR3 region has 20 residues. V was pared by 8 bases and J by 2 bases, with 20 bases of the junction left unmatched. Germline CDR1 reads LNHDA; CDR2 reads SQIVND (reference sequence). The CDR3 DNA follows: TGTGCCAGTTATCCAACGACTAGCGGGAATCCTGCTCGGGCCTACAATGAGCAGTTCTTC. The encoded protein is CASYPTTSGNPARAYNEQFF.